This entry is about one T cell receptor (beta chain). This CDR3 contains 13 residues. The V end was cut by 2 bases, the J end by 3 bases, with 9 bases between. CDR1 and CDR2 from the germline V gene are GTSNPN and SVGIG (reference sequence). Repertoires were generated with immunoSEQ multiplex PCR, while TCRdb's copy carries only in-frame clones and drops some. The sample yields about 56,000 clones, more than 70% seen once. The data are from a study of blood T cell repertoires in COVID-19. The sample comprised peripheral blood. The source of this sequence is a man aged 60 to 75 with COVID-19, enrolled during active disease. This sequence joins TRBV30 and TRBJ2-3; the D gene is possibly TRBD2 (5 bases). The CDR3 is CAWSKTGTDTQYF. CDR3 nucleotides: TGTGCCTGGAGTAAGACGGGAACAGATACGCAGTATTTT.